This T cell receptor beta chain came from a study of blood T cells in healthy people across ages. Background on the study: Template switching recovered approximately one barcoded beta molecule for every two T cells. Study results and limitations: Underestimates were what the diversity estimates from one million T cells were considered to be. Comparison with aged donors showed that long-lived donors had more naive CD4+ cells and higher diversity.

A sample-barcoded 5' primer and a J-beta primer mix were used in a second PCR of roughly 6 to 12 cycles. Tagging of each cDNA molecule was performed by a template-switch adaptor with 12 random nucleotides. One entry per CDR3 protein, called by TCRdb with MiXCR from the 5' RACE reads. The sample has 550,000 to 700,000 distinct CDR3 sequences, roughly 28% seen once. Germline assignment: CDR1 DFQATT and CDR2 SNEGSKA (reference sequence). This CDR3 spans 16 amino acids. The germline V and J ends were trimmed by 0 bases and 3 bases, with 15 bases remaining between them. For this clonotype: Its antigen is not identified.

Sequencing was carried out using blood. The sequence was obtained from a woman between 70 and 85 years old in good health. The V call is TRBV20-1, the J call TRBJ2-1, with TRBD2 as a possible D gene (5 bases). CDR3 sequence reads: CSARDPGVSYYNEQFF. DNA for the CDR3: TGCAGTGCTAGAGACCCCGGGGTATCATACTACAATGAGCAGTTCTTC.